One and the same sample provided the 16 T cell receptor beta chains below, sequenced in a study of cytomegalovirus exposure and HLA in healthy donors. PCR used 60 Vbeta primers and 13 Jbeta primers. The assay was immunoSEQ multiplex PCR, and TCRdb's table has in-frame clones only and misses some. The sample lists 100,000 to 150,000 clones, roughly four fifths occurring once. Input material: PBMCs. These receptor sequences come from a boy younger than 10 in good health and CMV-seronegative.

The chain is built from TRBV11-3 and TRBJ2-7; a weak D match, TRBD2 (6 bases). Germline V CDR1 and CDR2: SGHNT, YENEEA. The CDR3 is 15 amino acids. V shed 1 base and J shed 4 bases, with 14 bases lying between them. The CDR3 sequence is CASSLGQGGPYEQYF. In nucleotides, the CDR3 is TGTGCCAGCAGCTTAGGTCAGGGAGGACCATACGAGCAGTACTTC.

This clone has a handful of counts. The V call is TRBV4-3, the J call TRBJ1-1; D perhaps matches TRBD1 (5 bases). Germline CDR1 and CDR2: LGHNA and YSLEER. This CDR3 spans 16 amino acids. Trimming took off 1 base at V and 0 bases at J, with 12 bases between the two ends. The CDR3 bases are TGCGCCAGCAGCCAAGCAACGACAGTTATGAACACTGAAGCTTTCTTT. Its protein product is CASSQATTVMNTEAFF.

The CDR3 sequence: CASSISLNRHTGELFF. CDR3 nucleotide sequence: TGTGCCAGTAGTATCTCCCTTAACAGGCACACCGGGGAGCTGTTTTTT. The genes are TRBV19 and TRBJ2-2; D may be TRBD1 (5 bases). This CDR3 comprises 16 residues. With 3 bases removed from V and 3 bases from J, the gap between germline ends came to 14 bases. Germline assignment: CDR1 LNHDA and CDR2 SQIVND (reference sequence).

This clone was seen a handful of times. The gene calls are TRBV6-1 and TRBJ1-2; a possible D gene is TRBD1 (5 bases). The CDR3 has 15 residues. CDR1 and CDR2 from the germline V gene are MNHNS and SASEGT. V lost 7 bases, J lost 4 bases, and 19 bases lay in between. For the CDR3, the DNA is TGTGCCAGCATGGACACAGATTGGGTTGGCTATGGCTACACCTTC. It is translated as CASMDTDWVGYGYTF.

CDR3 loop: CASSESPRGNEKLFF. CDR3 nucleotide sequence: TGCGCCAGCAGTGAGAGTCCCAGGGGGAATGAAAAACTGTTTTTT. The chain recombines TRBV10-1 with TRBJ1-4; 7 bases are a match to TRBD1. Germline assignment: CDR1 WNHNN and CDR2 SYGVQD (reference sequence). This CDR3 has 15 amino acids. V lost 2 bases, J lost 5 bases, and 5 bases stayed unmatched.

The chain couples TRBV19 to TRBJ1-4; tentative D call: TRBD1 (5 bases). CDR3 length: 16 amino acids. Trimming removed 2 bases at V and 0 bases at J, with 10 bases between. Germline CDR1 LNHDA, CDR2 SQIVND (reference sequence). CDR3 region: CASSIFGGSTNEKLFF. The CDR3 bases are TGTGCCAGTAGTATATTCGGGGGATCAACTAATGAAAAACTGTTTTTT.

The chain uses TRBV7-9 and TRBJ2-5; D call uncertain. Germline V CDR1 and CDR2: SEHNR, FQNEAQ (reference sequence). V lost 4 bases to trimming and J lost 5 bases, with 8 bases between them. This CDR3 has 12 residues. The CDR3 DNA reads TGTGCCAGCAGCTCGCACTCGGAGACCCAGTACTTC. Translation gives CASSSHSETQYF.

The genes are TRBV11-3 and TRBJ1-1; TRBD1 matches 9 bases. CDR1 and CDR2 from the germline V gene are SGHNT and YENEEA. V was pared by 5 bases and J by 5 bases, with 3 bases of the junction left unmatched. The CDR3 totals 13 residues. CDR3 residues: CASSVGQGTEAFF. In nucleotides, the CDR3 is TGTGCCAGCAGCGTGGGACAGGGAACTGAAGCTTTCTTT.

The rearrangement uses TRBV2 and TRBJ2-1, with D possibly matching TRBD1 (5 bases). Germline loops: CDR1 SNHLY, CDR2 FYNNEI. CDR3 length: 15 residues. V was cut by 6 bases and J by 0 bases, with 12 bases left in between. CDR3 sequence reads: CASRMDKSSYNEQFF. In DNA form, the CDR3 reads TGTGCCAGCAGGATGGACAAGAGCTCCTACAATGAGCAGTTCTTC.

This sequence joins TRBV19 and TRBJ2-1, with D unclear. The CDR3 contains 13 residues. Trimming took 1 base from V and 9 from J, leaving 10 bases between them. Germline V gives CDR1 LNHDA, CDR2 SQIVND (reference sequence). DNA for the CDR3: TGTGCCAGTAGTATAGGGCAGGTGAGTGAGCAGTTCTTC. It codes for CASSIGQVSEQFF.

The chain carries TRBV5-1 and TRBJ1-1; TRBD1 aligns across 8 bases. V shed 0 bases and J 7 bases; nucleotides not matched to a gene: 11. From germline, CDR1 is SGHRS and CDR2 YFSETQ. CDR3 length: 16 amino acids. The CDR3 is CASSLDRGSRYGEAFF. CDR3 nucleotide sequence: TGCGCCAGCAGCTTGGACAGGGGGTCGAGATACGGTGAAGCTTTCTTT.

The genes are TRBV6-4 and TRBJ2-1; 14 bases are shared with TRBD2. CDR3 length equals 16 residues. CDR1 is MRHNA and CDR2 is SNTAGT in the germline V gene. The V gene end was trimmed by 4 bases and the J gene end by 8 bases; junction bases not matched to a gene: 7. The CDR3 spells CASSAETSGGADEQFF. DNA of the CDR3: TGTGCCAGCAGTGCAGAGACTAGCGGGGGGGCTGATGAGCAGTTCTTC.

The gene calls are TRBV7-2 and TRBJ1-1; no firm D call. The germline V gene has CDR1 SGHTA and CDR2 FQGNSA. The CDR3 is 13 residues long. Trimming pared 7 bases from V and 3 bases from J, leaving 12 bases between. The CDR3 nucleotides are TGTGCCAGCACTACGCTCGGTTACACTGAAGCTTTCTTT. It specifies CASTTLGYTEAFF.

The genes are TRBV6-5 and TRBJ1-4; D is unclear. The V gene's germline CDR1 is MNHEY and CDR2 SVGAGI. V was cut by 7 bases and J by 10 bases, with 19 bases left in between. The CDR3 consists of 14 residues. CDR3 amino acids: CASNQRGGMGKLFF. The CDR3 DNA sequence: TGTGCCAGCAACCAACGGGGAGGGATGGGAAAACTGTTTTTT.

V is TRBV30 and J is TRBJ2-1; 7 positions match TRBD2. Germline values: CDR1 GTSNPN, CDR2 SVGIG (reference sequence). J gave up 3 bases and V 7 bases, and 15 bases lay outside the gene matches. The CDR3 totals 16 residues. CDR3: CASRLTRRGYYNEQFF. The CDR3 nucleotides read TGTGCCTCCCGACTAACTCGGCGGGGGTACTACAATGAGCAGTTCTTC.

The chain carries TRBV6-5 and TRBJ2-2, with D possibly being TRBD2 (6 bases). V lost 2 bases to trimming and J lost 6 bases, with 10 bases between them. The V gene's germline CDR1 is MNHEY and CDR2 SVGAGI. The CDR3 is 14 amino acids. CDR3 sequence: CASSYQSGAGELFF. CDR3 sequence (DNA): TGTGCCAGCAGTTACCAGTCGGGGGCCGGGGAGCTGTTTTTT.